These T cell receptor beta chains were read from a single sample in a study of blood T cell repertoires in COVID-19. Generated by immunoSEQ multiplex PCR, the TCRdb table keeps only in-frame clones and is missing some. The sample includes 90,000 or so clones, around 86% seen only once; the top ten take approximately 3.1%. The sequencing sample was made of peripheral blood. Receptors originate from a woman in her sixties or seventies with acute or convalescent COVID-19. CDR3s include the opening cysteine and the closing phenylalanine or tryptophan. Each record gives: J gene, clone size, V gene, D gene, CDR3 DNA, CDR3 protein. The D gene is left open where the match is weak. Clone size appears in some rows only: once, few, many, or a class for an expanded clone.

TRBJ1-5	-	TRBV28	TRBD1	TGTGCCAGCAGCCGGACCGGGACAGGTAATCTCAATCAGCCCCAGCATTTT	CASSRTGTGNLNQPQHF
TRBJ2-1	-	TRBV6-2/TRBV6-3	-	TGTGCCAGCAGTTACCGCCGGGACTCCAACAATGAGCAGTTCTTC	CASSYRRDSNNEQFF
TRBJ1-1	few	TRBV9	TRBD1	TGTGCCAGCAGCCCAAACAGGGGGCCTGAAGCTTTCTTT	CASSPNRGPEAFF
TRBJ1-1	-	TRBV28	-	TGTGCCAGCAGTTTAAAGAGCGCGGGGGCTGCCTGGGCTTTCTTT	CASSLKSAGAAWAFF
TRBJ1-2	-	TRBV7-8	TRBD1	TGTGCCAGCAGCTTAGGTTTAGGACAGGGCACCAATGGCTACACCTTC	CASSLGLGQGTNGYTF
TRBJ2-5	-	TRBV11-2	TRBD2	TGTGCCAGCAGCTTGGGAGCGGGGCCGCCATTAGAGACCCAGTACTTC	CASSLGAGPPLETQYF
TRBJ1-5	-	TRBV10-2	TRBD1	TGCGCCAGCAGTGAGACAGGGGGCGCAGGGAGCAATCAGCCCCAGCATTTT	CASSETGGAGSNQPQHF
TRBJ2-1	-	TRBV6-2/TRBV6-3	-	TGTGCCAGCAGCGCCGTGGGGGGAAACAATGAGCAGTTCTTC	CASSAVGGNNEQFF
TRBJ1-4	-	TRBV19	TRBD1	TGTGCCAGTAGTATTGGGGGGACAGGGCGAAATGAAAAACTGTTTTTT	CASSIGGTGRNEKLFF
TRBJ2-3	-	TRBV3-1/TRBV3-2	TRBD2	TGTGCCAGCAGCCAAGATCGGGGGGGGACTTCGCAGTATTTT	CASSQDRGGTSQYF
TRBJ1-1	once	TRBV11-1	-	TGTGCCAGCAGCTTAATCCTCGGGGGGGCGGCTGAAGCTTTCTTT	CASSLILGGAAEAFF
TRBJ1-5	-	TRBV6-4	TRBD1	TGTGCCAGCAGTCCCGGACAGGGGAATCAGCCCCAGCATTTT	CASSPGQGNQPQHF
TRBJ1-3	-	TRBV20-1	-	TGCAGTGCGAGTTACAACCCTGGAAACACCATATATTTT	CSASYNPGNTIYF
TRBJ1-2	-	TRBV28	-	TGTGCCAGCAGCTTCCCCGGACAGCTTCGGGCTGGCTACACCTTC	CASSFPGQLRAGYTF
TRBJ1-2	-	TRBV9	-	TGTGCCAGCAGCGTAGGTCAGGGCTACACCTTC	CASSVGQGYTF
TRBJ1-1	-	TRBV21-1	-	TGTGCCAGCAGCAAAGCAACAGGGGTAACTGAAGCTTTCTTT	CASSKATGVTEAFF